Below, 28 T cell receptor beta chains from the same sample are listed, as sequenced in a study of T cell changes during pregnancy in multiple sclerosis. Produced via immunoSEQ multiplex PCR; TCRdb's table is partial and in-frame only. The sample includes 60,000 to 75,000 clones, over 75% of them seen just once. Sequencing used peripheral blood, obtained before pregnancy. All receptors come from a female donor with multiple sclerosis, enrolled in a pregnancy study.

The CDR3 here is CSVRTGYNSPLHF. Here the CDR3 DNA reads TGCAGCGTTCGAACAGGGTATAATTCACCCCTCCACTTT. V usage is TRBV29-1 and J usage is TRBJ1-6, with a tentative D call TRBD1 (6 bases). V was cut by 5 bases and J by 4 bases, with 9 bases left in between. Germline-derived CDR1 and CDR2 are SQVTM and ANQGSEA. The CDR3 loop spans 13 amino acids.

The rearrangement uses TRBV6-5 and TRBJ2-3; 13 nucleotides match TRBD2. The J segment lost 2 bases and the V segment lost 5 bases, leaving 1 base of the junction unmatched. This CDR3 contains 15 residues. Germline values: CDR1 MNHEY, CDR2 SVGAGI. The CDR3 spells CASSTSGGVTDTQYF. CDR3 in DNA: TGTGCCAGCAGTACTAGCGGGGGGGTCACAGATACGCAGTATTTT.

The chain couples TRBV7-3 to TRBJ2-3; TRBD1 aligns across 7 bases. The V gene end was trimmed by 4 bases and the J gene end by 4 bases; junction bases not matched to a gene: 5. Germline V lookup: CDR1 SGHTA, CDR2 FQGTGA. The CDR3 has 14 residues. CDR3 residues: CASSSTGSADTQYF. In DNA, the CDR3 is TGTGCCAGCAGCTCGACAGGGTCCGCAGATACGCAGTATTTT.

This clone appeared a few times. The rearrangement joins TRBV10-3 to TRBJ2-3, with 10 bases identical to TRBD1. Germline CDR1 ENHRY, CDR2 SYGVKD. With V trimmed by 0 bases and J by 2 bases, 5 bases remained unmatched. The CDR3 extends over 17 amino acids. The DNA for the CDR3 is TGTGCCATCAGTGAGTCCCCCGGGACAGGGGTCACAGATACGCAGTATTTT. This sequence encodes CAISESPGTGVTDTQYF.

The chain has TRBV7-7 and TRBJ2-3; TRBD1 matches at 7 bases. This CDR3 has 14 amino acids. The germline V gene encodes CDR1 SSHAT and CDR2 FNYEAQ (reference sequence). J was trimmed by 0 bases and V by 3 bases; bases with no gene match: 0. CDR3 DNA sequence: TGTGCCAGCAGCTTGGGACAGAGCACAGATACGCAGTATTTT. This codes for CASSLGQSTDTQYF.

V is TRBV9 and J is TRBJ2-5; D is undetermined. V lost 2 bases, J lost 5 bases, and 10 bases lay in between. Germline CDR1 SGDLS, CDR2 YYNGEE. The CDR3 covers 13 residues. The CDR3, as DNA: TGTGCCAGCAGCGTCAACCCGGGTGAGACCCAGTACTTC. Its translation is CASSVNPGETQYF.

This chain joins TRBV21-1 and TRBJ1-2. TRBV21-1 is a recognized pseudogene. CDR3 size: 14 residues. The CDR3 bases are TGTGCCAGCAGCATTCCATCGTCCCTATATGGCTACACCTTC. Translated: CASSIPSSLYGYTF.

The chain couples TRBV7-6 to TRBJ2-3; D is unclear. The V gene's germline CDR1 is SGHVS and CDR2 FNYEAQ. The CDR3 has 15 residues. V lost 2 bases, J lost 2 bases, and 11 bases lay in between. This CDR3 reads CASSLSANPTDTQYF. In nucleotides, the CDR3 is TGTGCCAGCAGCTTATCTGCGAATCCCACAGATACGCAGTATTTT.

This clone was found once. This sequence joins TRBV7-9 and TRBJ1-1; D perhaps matches TRBD1 (5 bases). Germline lookup yields CDR1 SEHNR and CDR2 FQNEAQ (reference sequence). Trimming took 5 bases from V and 11 from J, leaving 15 bases between them. The CDR3 spans 12 residues. CDR3 sequence (DNA): TGTGCCAGCAGCGTTGAAACCAAGGGGGCTTTCTTT. It translates to CASSVETKGAFF.

This clone occurred a few times. A read error may account for a junction end that differs from germline. The chain employs TRBV5-5 and TRBJ1-2; the match to TRBD1 covers 8 bases. The germline V gene has CDR1 SGHKS and CDR2 YYEKEE (reference sequence). CDR3 size: 13 residues. CDR3: CASTLSTGTGHDF. As DNA, the CDR3 is TGTGCCAGCACCCTCTCTACCGGGACAGGACACGACTTC.

The chain links TRBV6-5 to TRBJ2-7; tentatively, D is TRBD1 (6 bases). V was trimmed by 4 bases and J by 3 bases, leaving 13 bases between them. The germline CDR1 and CDR2 sequences are MNHEY and SVGAGI. CDR3 length: 14 amino acids. CDR3 DNA sequence: TGTGCCAGCAGTTTTAACAGGGCAAGCTACGAGCAGTACTTC. This codes for CASSFNRASYEQYF.

The chain is built from TRBV9 and TRBJ2-1, with 7 bases aligning to TRBD2. This CDR3 spans 15 amino acids. V lost 3 bases, J lost 4 bases, and 7 bases stayed unmatched. Germline lookup yields CDR1 SGDLS and CDR2 YYNGEE. The CDR3 sequence is CASSASGTTYNEQFF. The DNA for the CDR3 is TGTGCCAGCAGCGCCTCCGGGACTACTTACAATGAGCAGTTCTTC.

This clone was seen a few times. The genes are TRBV2 and TRBJ1-2; the match to TRBD1 covers 7 bases. Germline trimming cut 5 bases from V and 2 bases from J; bases unmatched to any gene: 2. The CDR3 has 13 amino acids. Germline V gene sequence: CDR1 SNHLY, CDR2 FYNNEI. The CDR3 is CASSRDSNYGYTF. The CDR3, as DNA: TGTGCCAGCAGTCGGGACAGCAACTATGGCTACACCTTC.

The J gene is TRBJ2-3, the V gene TRBV9, with TRBD2 as a possible D gene (5 bases). CDR3 length: 18 residues. In germline, CDR1 is SGDLS, CDR2 YYNGEE. V was trimmed by 2 bases and J by 6 bases, leaving 25 bases between them. The CDR3 nucleotides read TGTGCCAGCAGCGTGGACGGCGGCGACTACCCGAGCGACGATACGCAGTATTTT. It encodes CASSVDGGDYPSDDTQYF.

The V call is TRBV5-1, the J call TRBJ2-1, with 11 bases identical to TRBD2. CDR1 is SGHRS, CDR2 YFSETQ, per germline. After removal of 1 base from V and 7 bases from J, the junction contained 13 bases not matched to a gene. There are 18 residues in the CDR3. The CDR3 coding sequence is TGCGCCAGCAGCTTGAGAGGGGCCCTAGCGGGGGGCCCGAATGAGCAGTTCTTC. This translates into CASSLRGALAGGPNEQFF.

The V and J genes are TRBV27 and TRBJ2-3; D unresolved. The germline gives CDR1 MNHEY, CDR2 SMNVEV (reference sequence). Trimming removed 2 bases from V and 3 bases from J, with 12 bases in between. The CDR3 is 15 amino acids. The CDR3: CASSLAPGSTDTQYF. The DNA of the CDR3 is TGTGCCAGCAGTTTAGCCCCGGGTTCGACAGATACGCAGTATTTT.

V usage is TRBV25-1 and J usage is TRBJ1-6, with a tentative D call TRBD1 (5 bases). Per germline, CDR1 MGHDK and CDR2 SYGVNS. V lost 7 bases and J lost 12, with 13 bases in between. CDR3 length: 12 residues. CDR3 amino acids: CASTRDLGPLHF. The CDR3 nucleotides are TGTGCCAGCACCAGGGATTTGGGACCCCTCCACTTT.

This clone was seen only once. The CDR3 reads CASSPDRVSYEQYF. The CDR3 coding sequence is TGTGCCAGCAGCCCCGACAGGGTTTCCTACGAGCAGTACTTC. The chain combines TRBV7-3 with TRBJ2-7, with 7 nucleotides matching TRBD1. Germline V lookup: CDR1 SGHTA, CDR2 FQGTGA. V lost 5 bases and J lost 1; bases outside the gene matches: 5. The CDR3 extends over 14 amino acids.

CDR3 sequence: CASRLRGTDTQYF. CDR3 nucleotide sequence: TGTGCCAGTCGACTACGGGGCACAGATACGCAGTATTTT. This rearrangement joins TRBV19 to TRBJ2-3; weak D call: TRBD2 (5 bases). The CDR3 contains 13 residues. Trimming removed 8 bases from V and 1 base from J, with 10 bases in between. Germline lookup yields CDR1 LNHDA and CDR2 SQIVND (reference sequence).

V usage is TRBV6-4 and J usage is TRBJ2-2; D is unclear. Germline loops: CDR1 MRHNA, CDR2 SNTAGT. The V and J ends lost 5 bases and 2 bases respectively, with 6 bases between them. The CDR3 is made up of 13 amino acids. The DNA of the CDR3 is TGTGCCAGCAGTCCCTTTAACACCGGGGAGCTGTTTTTT. Translation gives CASSPFNTGELFF.

The V gene is TRBV9, the J gene TRBJ2-7; D gene ambiguous. The CDR3 sequence is 15 residues long. The V end was cut by 0 bases, the J end by 2 bases, with 12 bases between. Germline CDR1 reads SGDLS; CDR2 reads YYNGEE. The CDR3 region has the DNA TGTGCCAGCAGCGTAGGGGCAGACCCACCCTACGAGCAGTACTTC. Translating it yields CASSVGADPPYEQYF.

V usage is TRBV25-1 and J usage is TRBJ1-1, with 7 positions matching TRBD1. This CDR3 has 12 amino acids. Germline V gene data show CDR1 as MGHDK and CDR2 as SYGVNS. J was trimmed by 8 bases and V by 7 bases; bases with no gene match: 7. The CDR3 reads CASTLQGEEAFF. The CDR3 region has the DNA TGTGCCAGCACCTTGCAGGGGGAGGAAGCTTTCTTT.

The rearrangement links TRBV9 to TRBJ2-3; 9 bases match TRBD2. Trimming cost V 4 bases and J 0 bases; bases outside gene matches: 12. The CDR3 has 18 residues. CDR1 SGDLS and CDR2 YYNGEE come from the germline V gene. CDR3 in DNA: TGTGCCAGCAGCCCCTTCCCCCCTAGCGGGACTAGCACAGATACGCAGTATTTT. It encodes CASSPFPPSGTSTDTQYF.

V is TRBV7-2 and J is TRBJ2-5, with a tentative D call TRBD1 (6 bases). This CDR3 spans 13 amino acids. Germline lookup yields CDR1 SGHTA and CDR2 FQGNSA. Trimming took 2 bases from V and 3 from J, leaving 7 bases between them. CDR3 DNA: TGTGCCAGCAGCTTACACAGGGAAGAGACCCAGTACTTC. It translates to CASSLHREETQYF.

The chain uses TRBV7-6 and TRBJ2-7, with D tentatively TRBD2 (5 bases). This CDR3 has 15 amino acids. V lost 1 base and J lost 4, with 14 bases in between. Germline V gives CDR1 SGHVS, CDR2 FNYEAQ. The CDR3 region is CASSLERGGEYEQYF. The CDR3 DNA sequence: TGTGCCAGCAGCTTAGAGAGAGGTGGGGAGTACGAGCAGTACTTC.

V is TRBV4-2 and J is TRBJ2-6; the D gene is possibly TRBD1 (6 bases). V lost 4 bases to trimming and J lost 0 bases, with 10 bases between them. The CDR3 sequence is 16 residues long. Germline lookup yields CDR1 LGHNA and CDR2 YNFKEQ. The DNA for the CDR3 is TGTGCCAGCAGCCCCGGACAGAACTCTGGGGCCAACGTCCTGACTTTC. Translation gives CASSPGQNSGANVLTF.

The V call is TRBV5-6, the J call TRBJ1-3, with TRBD1 matching 8 bases. This CDR3 spans 16 amino acids. Looked up from germline, CDR1 is SGHDT and CDR2 is YYEEEE. J lost 4 bases, V lost 5 bases, and 11 bases had no gene match. The CDR3 reads CASRDGQGFHGNTIYF. For the CDR3, the DNA is TGTGCCAGCAGGGACGGACAGGGCTTTCACGGAAACACCATATATTTT.

V and J are TRBV7-6 and TRBJ1-6; no firm D call. Trimming removed 5 bases at V and 8 bases at J, with 10 bases between. CDR3 length: 13 amino acids. From germline, CDR1 is SGHVS and CDR2 FNYEAQ. CDR3 coding DNA: TGTGCCAGCAGCCCCGAACGAGATTCACCCCTCCACTTT. Protein: CASSPERDSPLHF.